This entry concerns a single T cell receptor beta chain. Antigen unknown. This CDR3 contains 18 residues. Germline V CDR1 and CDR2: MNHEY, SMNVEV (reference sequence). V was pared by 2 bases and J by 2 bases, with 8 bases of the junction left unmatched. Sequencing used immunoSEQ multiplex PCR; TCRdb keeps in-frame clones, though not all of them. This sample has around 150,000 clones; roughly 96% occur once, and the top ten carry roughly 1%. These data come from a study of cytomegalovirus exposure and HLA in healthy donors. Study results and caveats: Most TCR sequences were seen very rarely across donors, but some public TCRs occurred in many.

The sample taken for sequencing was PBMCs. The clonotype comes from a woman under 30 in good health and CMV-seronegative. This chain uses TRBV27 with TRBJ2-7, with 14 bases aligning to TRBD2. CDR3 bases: TGTGCCAGCAGTTTAAATGGACTAGCGGGGGGAAGCCCCTACGAGCAGTACTTC. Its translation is CASSLNGLAGGSPYEQYF.